One TCR beta chain is described in this entry. Unmatched junction bases numbered 12, after V lost 8 bases and J lost 6 bases. Per the germline V gene, CDR1 is SEHNR and CDR2 is FQNEAQ (reference sequence). The CDR3 extends over 16 amino acids. This entry belongs to a study of blood T cell repertoires in COVID-19. Whole-study context: Two negative PCRs, clearance, or symptom resolution had been documented for recovered Cohort 3 donors. The United States, Italy and Spain provided the acute and convalescent COVID-19 samples.

Per the original data handling: Amplification of reference gene primers provided the estimated nucleated cell counts. The method was immunoSEQ multiplex PCR; TCRdb's version includes in-frame clones alone and lacks a portion of them. V, J and clone size were drawn from that table, and D and trimming were deduced from the DNA. The sample lists roughly 210,000 clones, roughly 91% occurring once. The chain links TRBV7-9 to TRBJ2-2; 10 bases map to TRBD2. The origin of this receptor is a young man in a cohort exposed to, infected with or recovered from COVID-19 (not recorded which). The source material was PBMCs or T cells enriched from blood (not recorded which). The CDR3 DNA sequence: TGTGCCAGCCGCAATGGAGCGGGAGGGCCCCCCGGGGAGCTGTTTTTT. This encodes CASRNGAGGPPGELFF.